This T cell receptor (beta chain) was retrieved from a study of OX40 agonist ivuxolimab in advanced cancers. V shed 5 bases, J shed 2 bases, and the junction held 4 bases outside the gene matches. CDR1 SGHVS and CDR2 FQNEAQ come from the germline V gene. The CDR3 loop spans 15 amino acids. Using immunoSEQ multiplex PCR, the repertoire was profiled, and TCRdb retains in-frame clones only, with some absent. The data show 30,000 or so clones, 70% to 85% seen once. This clone was counted between two and nine times. This TCR came from an adult with an advanced solid tumor such as melanoma, head and neck, liver or kidney cancer. The chain has TRBV7-8 and TRBJ2-1; the match to TRBD1 covers 9 bases. Sample: CD4+ or CD8+ T cells sorted from blood, taken in a trial of the OX40 agonist ivuxolimab. The chain's CDR3 is CASSPWTGAYNEQFF. The CDR3 DNA is TGTGCCAGCAGCCCCTGGACAGGGGCCTACAATGAGCAGTTCTTC.